The 24 T cell receptor beta chains given below trace back to one sample, sequenced in a study of early T cells in non-severe SARS-CoV-2 infection. TCRdb itself ran the 5' RACE reads through MiXCR, one entry per CDR3 protein. This table has approximately 77,000 distinct CDR3 sequences, around 15% appearing once. The sequenced material came from whole blood. These receptors all stem from an adult who was a healthcare worker with PCR-confirmed SARS-CoV-2 infection or an uninfected control (not recorded which).

The chain joins TRBV5-6 to TRBJ2-4, with D hard to call. Germline V gene lookup returns CDR1 SGHDT and CDR2 YYEEEE. The CDR3 consists of 12 residues. V gave up 2 bases and J gave up 3 bases, with 3 bases separating them. Here the CDR3 reads CASSFHKNIQYF. The CDR3 DNA sequence: TGTGCCAGCAGCTTCCACAAAAACATTCAGTACTTC.

The V gene is TRBV14, the J gene TRBJ2-7, with 8 bases lining up with TRBD1. This CDR3 has 15 amino acids. Looked up from germline, CDR1 is SGHDN and CDR2 is FVKESK. V dropped 1 base and J dropped 6; count of bases not matched to a gene: 8. The chain's CDR3 is CASSQARGLGSEQYF. In nucleotides, the CDR3 is TGTGCCAGCAGCCAAGCCAGGGGGCTGGGGTCCGAGCAGTACTTC.

This clonotype was recorded a few times. This chain uses TRBV20-1 with TRBJ2-7; D gene unclear. The CDR3 is 14 residues long. Germline CDR1 DFQATT, CDR2 SNEGSKA (reference sequence). V was clipped by 3 bases and J by 3 bases, with 15 bases between them. The CDR3 reads CSASRQMGHYEQYF. CDR3 nucleotide sequence: TGCAGTGCTAGCCGACAAATGGGCCACTACGAGCAGTACTTC.

Only a few counts were recorded for this clonotype. V usage is TRBV12-3 or TRBV12-4 and J usage is TRBJ2-1; possibly TRBD1 or TRBD2 for D (5 bases each). The CDR3 sequence is 17 residues long. Between the trimmed V and J ends, which lost 0 bases and 0 bases, there was a span of 12 bases. This CDR3 reads CASSLAGRFSSYNEQFF. The CDR3, as DNA: TGTGCCAGCAGTTTAGCGGGACGGTTTAGCTCCTACAATGAGCAGTTCTTC.

As to this clonotype: The junction differs from germline at one of its ends, possibly a read error. The rearrangement links TRBV7-8 to TRBJ2-2; perhaps TRBD2 as D (5 bases). Germline V CDR1 and CDR2: SGHVS, FQNEAQ. The CDR3 runs to 14 residues. The CDR3 region is CVSSPQRYTGELFF. The CDR3 nucleotides are TGTGTCAGCAGCCCCCAGCGGTACACCGGGGAGCTGTTTTTT.

This sequence joins TRBV7-2 and TRBJ2-1, with 9 bases that match TRBD2. CDR1 is SGHTA, CDR2 FQGNSA, per germline. CDR3 length: 16 residues. Trimming at V came to 8 bases and at J to 5 bases, leaving 13 bases not matched to a gene. Written as DNA, the CDR3 is TGTGCCAGCCGCCGTTACCAGCGGGAGGCTAACAATGAGCAGTTCTTC. The encoded protein is CASRRYQREANNEQFF.

This clonotype was detected a few times. The chain has TRBV5-6 and TRBJ2-2, with TRBD2 matching over 10 bases. The germline gives CDR1 SGHDT, CDR2 YYEEEE. Trimming cost V 5 bases and J 5 bases; bases outside gene matches: 9. The CDR3 is 16 amino acids. The CDR3 loop is CASSPLAGVRTGELFF. Here the CDR3 DNA reads TGTGCCAGCAGTCCTCTAGCGGGAGTAAGAACCGGGGAGCTGTTTTTT. The variable domain in full, with the rest retrieved from reference TRBV5-6 and TRBJ2-2, is DAGVTQSPTHLIKTRGQQVTLRCSPKSGHDTVSWYQQALGQGPQFIFQYYEEEERQRGNFPDRFSGHQFPNYSSELNVNALLLGDSALYLCASSPLAGVRTGELFFGEGSRLTVL.

This clonotype was detected a few times. The chain combines TRBV6-6 with TRBJ2-1, with D uncertain. CDR1 is MNHNY, CDR2 SVGAGI, per germline (reference sequence). V was clipped by 4 bases and J by 6 bases, with 10 bases between them. CDR3 length: 13 residues. The DNA of the CDR3 is TGTGCCAGCAGTTGGACCACCGCCAATGAGCAGTTCTTC. It translates to CASSWTTANEQFF.

The genes are TRBV3-1 and TRBJ2-3; 8 nucleotides agree with TRBD1. CDR1 LGHDT and CDR2 YNNKEL come from the germline V gene (reference sequence). J was trimmed by 4 bases and V by 4 bases; bases with no gene match: 7. This CDR3 region has 15 residues. CDR3: CASSPGQGRSDTQYF. Here the CDR3 DNA reads TGTGCCAGCAGCCCCGGACAGGGCCGCTCAGATACGCAGTATTTT.

The table lists this clonotype with a few counts. This chain links TRBV29-1 with TRBJ2-5; 8 bases are a match to TRBD2. Germline CDR1 reads SQVTM; CDR2 reads ANQGSEA. This CDR3 has 15 residues. Trimming at V came to 1 base and at J to 0 bases, leaving 4 bases not matched to a gene. The CDR3 spells CSVEGVAGYQETQYF. The CDR3 region has the DNA TGCAGCGTTGAAGGGGTAGCGGGGTACCAAGAGACCCAGTACTTC. The full variable domain, completed using reference TRBV29-1 and TRBJ2-5, is SAVISQKPSRDICQRGTSLTIQCQVDSQVTMMFWYRQQPGQSLTLIATANQGSEATYESGFVIDKFPISRPNLTFSTLTVSNMSPEDSSIYLCSVEGVAGYQETQYFGPGTRLLVL.

Many counts were recorded for this clonotype. V gene TRBV7-9 combines with J gene TRBJ1-2; D unresolved. The CDR3 consists of 13 residues. CDR1 is SEHNR, CDR2 FQNEAQ, per germline (reference sequence). Trimming stripped 1 base from V and 7 bases from J, with 10 bases between. In nucleotides, the CDR3 is TGTGCCAGCAGCTTAGATCGGAAGTCTGGCTACACCTTC. Translated, it gives CASSLDRKSGYTF.

The CDR3 nucleotides are TGCGCCAGCAGTAGGAACATCCAAGAGACCCAGTACTTC. Protein: CASSRNIQETQYF. The V gene is TRBV5-1, the J gene TRBJ2-5; D is unclear. The CDR3 is 13 amino acids. V was clipped by 5 bases and J by 1 base, with 9 bases between them. Germline CDR1 reads SGHRS; CDR2 reads YFSETQ. The whole variable domain, filled in from reference TRBV5-1 and TRBJ2-5, reads KAGVTQTPRYLIKTRGQQVTLSCSPISGHRSVSWYQQTPGQGLQFLFEYFSETQRNKGNFPGRFSGRQFSNSRSEMNVSTLELGDSALYLCASSRNIQETQYFGPGTRLLVL.

This clonotype has more than one count but fewer than ten. The chain carries TRBV7-6 and TRBJ2-2; perhaps TRBD1 as D (6 bases). This CDR3 has 14 residues. Trimming cost V 4 bases and J 4 bases, with 10 bases left between them. Per the germline V gene, CDR1 is SGHVS and CDR2 is FNYEAQ. CDR3 sequence reads: CASSSDSPTGELFF. The CDR3 nucleotides read TGTGCCAGCAGCTCGGACAGTCCCACCGGGGAGCTGTTTTTT.

The V call is TRBV7-2, the J call TRBJ2-3; D could derive from TRBD1 or TRBD2 (5 bases each). V was clipped by 6 bases and J by 5 bases, with 12 bases between them. Germline CDR1 reads SGHTA; CDR2 reads FQGNSA. This CDR3 comprises 13 residues. The CDR3 sequence is CASSRDLKDTQYF. CDR3 sequence (DNA): TGTGCCAGCAGTCGGGACCTGAAAGATACGCAGTATTTT.

This clonotype was counted a few times. The CDR3 coding sequence is TGTGCCAGCAGTCGGACTAGCGGGAGCTCCCCCCCAAGCCAGCAGTACTTC. Translation: CASSRTSGSSPPSQQYF. The V gene is TRBV7-2, the J gene TRBJ2-7, with 13 bases matching TRBD2. The CDR3 contains 17 residues. The ends lost 6 bases at V and 8 bases at J; junction bases unmatched: 16. Germline-derived CDR1 and CDR2 are SGHTA and FQGNSA.

Only a few counts were recorded for this clonotype. V gene TRBV20-1 combines with J gene TRBJ2-1, with D possibly matching TRBD1 (6 bases). The CDR3 runs 14 residues. Germline CDR1 reads DFQATT; CDR2 reads SNEGSKA (reference sequence). The V end was cut by 5 bases, the J end by 8 bases, with 19 bases between. The CDR3 nucleotides are TGCAGTGCTCATCTAATGGGGGCCGACGATGAGCAGTTCTTC. Encoded protein: CSAHLMGADDEQFF.

This clonotype was counted between two and nine times. The chain is built from TRBV7-9 and TRBJ2-3; 10 bases align to TRBD2. The CDR3 is 15 residues long. The V segment lost 3 bases and the J segment 5 bases; nucleotides outside the gene matches: 5. Germline V gene data show CDR1 as SEHNR and CDR2 as FQNEAQ (reference sequence). For the CDR3, the DNA is TGTGCCAGCAGCTTTATAGCTAGCGGGGGAGATACGCAGTATTTT. Its protein product is CASSFIASGGDTQYF.

This clonotype counts as medium-sized (0.01 to 0.1%). The V gene is TRBV24-1, the J gene TRBJ2-1; D gene ambiguous. The CDR3 has 12 residues. Trimming removed 9 bases at V and 3 bases at J, with 8 bases between. The germline CDR1 and CDR2 sequences are KGHDR and SFDVKD. This chain's CDR3 is CATAVDYNEQFF. The CDR3 DNA reads as TGTGCCACCGCCGTGGACTACAATGAGCAGTTCTTC.

Only a few counts were recorded for this clonotype. The rearrangement links TRBV7-2 to TRBJ2-3; D is perhaps TRBD2 (6 bases). The CDR3 loop spans 14 amino acids. The germline V and J ends were trimmed by 4 bases and 4 bases, with 12 bases remaining between them. CDR1 and CDR2 (germline): SGHTA, FQGNSA. The CDR3 loop is CASSWRSGADTQYF. CDR3 DNA sequence: TGTGCCAGCAGCTGGAGGTCGGGGGCAGATACGCAGTATTTT.

This clonotype was seen a few times. The genes are TRBV20-1 and TRBJ2-7, with D perhaps TRBD1 (5 bases). Trimming took 2 bases from V and 3 from J, leaving 11 bases between them. Per the germline V gene, CDR1 is DFQATT and CDR2 is SNEGSKA (reference sequence). The CDR3 length is 13 residues. CDR3 nucleotides: TGCAGTGCTAGACAGGGTGTTGACTACGAGCAGTACTTC. It codes for CSARQGVDYEQYF.

With regard to this clonotype: The junction and the germline gene differ at one end; a read error may be behind it. V usage is TRBV29-1 and J usage is TRBJ1-4; D may be TRBD1 (6 bases). Germline V gene data show CDR1 as SQVTM and CDR2 as ANQGSEA. CDR3 length equals 13 residues. The CDR3 DNA reads TGCTGCGTTATCAGGGGCGGGAGTGAAAAACTGTTTTTT. It translates to CCVIRGGSEKLFF. Filled out from reference TRBV29-1 and TRBJ1-4, the complete variable domain reads SAVISQKPSRDICQRGTSLTIQCQVDSQVTMMFWYRQQPGQSLTLIATANQGSEATYESGFVIDKFPISRPNLTFSTLTVSNMSPEDSSIYLCCVIRGGSEKLFFGSGTQLSVL.

This clonotype was seen more than once but under ten times. CDR3 region: CASSLNRGRFTEAFF. CDR3 nucleotides: TGCGCCAGCAGCCTTAACAGGGGGCGTTTTACTGAAGCTTTCTTT. The chain is built from TRBV4-1 and TRBJ1-1, with TRBD1 matching 9 bases. Germline V gene lookup returns CDR1 MGHRA and CDR2 YSYEKL. V gave up 4 bases and J gave up 5 bases; unmatched junction bases: 8. This CDR3 comprises 15 residues.

This clonotype was found a few times. V usage is TRBV19 and J usage is TRBJ2-4; the D is unclear. With 3 bases removed from V and 0 bases from J, the gap between germline ends came to 6 bases. Germline CDR1 and CDR2: LNHDA and SQIVND (reference sequence). The CDR3 runs 14 residues. The CDR3 DNA is TGTGCCAGTAGTATCGGGTTAGCCAAAAACATTCAGTACTTC. Protein sequence: CASSIGLAKNIQYF.

This clonotype was detected a few times. The J gene is TRBJ1-2, the V gene TRBV27, with D possibly matching TRBD1 (5 bases). The length of the CDR3 is 13 residues. V lost 2 bases and J 7 bases, leaving 11 bases between the germline ends. Germline V lookup: CDR1 MNHEY, CDR2 SMNVEV (reference sequence). The CDR3 nucleotides read TGTGCCAGCAGTTTAACAGGCGCCGGTGGCTACACCTTC. Its translation is CASSLTGAGGYTF.